A selection of T cell receptor beta chains follows, all from one sample in a study of cytomegalovirus exposure and HLA in healthy donors. Libraries were prepared by immunoSEQ multiplex PCR; TCRdb keeps only in-frame clonotypes and omits some of them. The repertoire holds around 120,000 clones, with around 77% as singletons. Sample: PBMCs. Receptor source: a human donor in good health. Each CDR3 is given with its conserved first and last residue. Each record gives: CDR3 DNA, CDR3 protein, clone size, V gene, J gene, D gene. A D gene is named only where the DNA matches it firmly. Expanded clones get a size class; other rows say once, few or many, or leave the size out.

TGTGCCGGGGCGGGTGCTAGCGGGAGGGTCGATGAGCAGTTCTTC,CAGAGASGRVDEQFF,-,TRBV30,TRBJ2-1,TRBD2
TGTGCCAGCAGCTCCCCAGACAGGGGGCGCGAAGAGCAGTACTTC,CASSSPDRGREEQYF,-,TRBV7-9,TRBJ2-7,TRBD1
TGTGCCAGCAGCTTAGTAGCTATACAGGGGGCGTTTGCGGGCTACGAGCAGTACTTC,CASSLVAIQGAFAGYEQYF,-,TRBV11-2,TRBJ2-7,TRBD1
TGTGCCACCTTTGGGGGGGGTAGGGGTCAGCCCCAGCATTTT,CATFGGGRGQPQHF,-,TRBV28,TRBJ1-5,-
TGTGCCAGCGGACAGCTCCCGGAGGCCTACGAGCAGTACTTC,CASGQLPEAYEQYF,-,TRBV6-1,TRBJ2-7,-
TGTGCCTGGACCCGAGGACAGGGGATTTTCGACGAGCAGTACTTC,CAWTRGQGIFDEQYF,few,TRBV30,TRBJ2-7,TRBD1
TGCGCCAGCAGCCGAATGGGACAGACGGATGGCTACACCTTC,CASSRMGQTDGYTF,few,TRBV5-1,TRBJ1-2,TRBD1
TGTGCCAGCAACCACCCGCCAAACAGCGGGAGGGCGGGAACCGGGGAGCTGTTTTTT,CASNHPPNSGRAGTGELFF,-,TRBV21-1,TRBJ2-2,-
TGTGCCAGCAGCCGACAGTCGAAAAGCTCTGGGGCCAACGTCCTGACTTTC,CASSRQSKSSGANVLTF,once,TRBV27,TRBJ2-6,-
TGTGCCAGCAGTTGGGGGGAGAATGAGCAGTTCTTC,CASSWGENEQFF,-,TRBV28,TRBJ2-1,-
TGTGCCAGCAGCCAGCGGGTAGCGGGAGGTTTGATCTTC,CASSQRVAGGLIF,-,TRBV14,TRBJ2-1,TRBD2
TGTGCCATCAGAGGGACAGGGGATAGGACTGAAGCTTTCTTT,CAIRGTGDRTEAFF,-,TRBV10-3,TRBJ1-1,TRBD1
TGTGCCAGCAGCTTGGCCCCGGGACAGGGGGCGCCTGAGACCCAGTACTTC,CASSLAPGQGAPETQYF,-,TRBV5-6,TRBJ2-5,TRBD1
TGTGCCAGTAGTAGGAGGGGGACAGTTTACGAGCAGTACTTC,CASSRRGTVYEQYF,few,TRBV19,TRBJ2-7,-
TGTGTCAGCAGGAGGCCGGCCGGGTTTTTGGCTGAAGCTTTCTTT,CVSRRPAGFLAEAFF,-,TRBV27,TRBJ1-1,-
TGCAGCGTCAGCGGCCAAGAGACCCAGTACTTC,CSVSGQETQYF,-,TRBV29-1,TRBJ2-5,-
TGTGCCAGCAGCTTAATCCTAGCGGGAGGAGGGGACATTCAGTACTTC,CASSLILAGGGDIQYF,-,TRBV13,TRBJ2-4,TRBD2
TGTGCCAGCAGTTCTGACAGGGACTACGAGCAGTACTTC,CASSSDRDYEQYF,-,TRBV27,TRBJ2-7,TRBD1
TGTGCCAGCGGGTCGTCGGTTGAGGGACTAGCGGTTGGGGAGCAGTACTTC,CASGSSVEGLAVGEQYF,-,TRBV2,TRBJ2-7,TRBD2
TGTGCCAGCAGCTTAGCAGGGACACAAACTGGAAACACCATATATTTT,CASSLAGTQTGNTIYF,-,TRBV7-2,TRBJ1-3,-
TGTGCCAGTAGTATCTCGGGACAGGAGACCTACGAGCAGTACTTC,CASSISGQETYEQYF,-,TRBV19,TRBJ2-7,TRBD1
TGTGCCAGCAGCGTAGCTACCCCACAACGTTCCCGACAGGGCGGCAATCAGCCCCAGCATTTT,CASSVATPQRSRQGGNQPQHF,-,TRBV9,TRBJ1-5,TRBD1
TGTGCCAGCAGTTACCCGCAGGTGACCTACGAGCAGTACTTC,CASSYPQVTYEQYF,-,TRBV6-5,TRBJ2-7,-
TGTGCCAGCAGTGAACCAGGGCCTGGAGCCAAAAACATTCAGTACTTC,CASSEPGPGAKNIQYF,-,TRBV6-1,TRBJ2-4,-
TGTGCCAGCAGCCAACTTAGGACAGGGGTCGAGCAGTACTTC,CASSQLRTGVEQYF,once,TRBV7-9,TRBJ2-7,TRBD1
TGCAGCGTCCTACCGGGACAGGGTCTCCACGAGCAGTACTTC,CSVLPGQGLHEQYF,-,TRBV29-1,TRBJ2-7,TRBD1
TGTGCCAGCAGCTTAGATCGATCGACAGTGACCCTTTACGAGCAGTACTTC,CASSLDRSTVTLYEQYF,-,TRBV11-2,TRBJ2-7,-
TGTGCCAGTATTACGACCGACAGGGGCACTGAAGCTTTCTTT,CASITTDRGTEAFF,-,TRBV19,TRBJ1-1,TRBD1
TGTGCCATCAGTGAGCCTGGGTCGGGAAATCAGCCCCAGCATTTT,CAISEPGSGNQPQHF,-,TRBV10-3,TRBJ1-5,-
TGTGCCAGCAGCCGAGGATTACAAGAGACCCAGTACTTC,CASSRGLQETQYF,-,TRBV7-3,TRBJ2-5,-
TGTGCCAGCTGGACGGGACTAGCGGAGCATACAGATACGCAGTATTTT,CASWTGLAEHTDTQYF,-,TRBV28,TRBJ2-3,TRBD2
TGTGCCAGCAGCTTAGCGGGCGGGAGAGGAACCTACGAGCAGTACTTC,CASSLAGGRGTYEQYF,-,TRBV7-2,TRBJ2-7,TRBD2
TGTGCCAGTAGTAGGGGACAGCTCTACGAGCAGTACTTC,CASSRGQLYEQYF,-,TRBV19,TRBJ2-7,TRBD1
TGTGCCAGCCATCCGGGACAGGGTATTTGGGAGCAGTACTTC,CASHPGQGIWEQYF,-,TRBV2,TRBJ2-7,TRBD1
TGCAGTGCTAGCTCGGGACAGGGTGACTTC,CSASSGQGDF,few,TRBV20-1,TRBJ2-5,TRBD1
TGTGCCAGCAGTGAATTGGGGGGAGAGCAGTACTTC,CASSELGGEQYF,-,TRBV2,TRBJ2-7,-
TGTGCCAGCAGCGTAGCCAGCGGGGGCGGCAATGAGCAGTTCTTC,CASSVASGGGNEQFF,few,TRBV9,TRBJ2-1,TRBD2
TGTGCCTGGAGTACCCATGGGGCAGGTCAAGAGACCCAGTACTTC,CAWSTHGAGQETQYF,-,TRBV30,TRBJ2-5,-
TGTGCCAGCAGACTAGCGGGAGCCCAAGAGACCCAGTACTTC,CASRLAGAQETQYF,few,TRBV27,TRBJ2-5,TRBD2
TGTGCCAGCAGTTCGTCTTGGGGAGGCACAGATACGCAGTATTTT,CASSSSWGGTDTQYF,few,TRBV28,TRBJ2-3,-
TGTGCCAGCAGCGTTGGGGGGCAAGAGACCCAGTACTTC,CASSVGGQETQYF,-,TRBV9,TRBJ2-5,-
TGCAGCGTTGAAGTTTGGGACAGGGGCACTGAAGCTTTCTTT,CSVEVWDRGTEAFF,-,TRBV29-1,TRBJ1-1,TRBD1
TGTGCCAGCAGCTTAGGGTCGACAGGGAGGCAGTTAGGGTCCTACAATGAGCAGTTCTTC,CASSLGSTGRQLGSYNEQFF,-,TRBV7-6,TRBJ2-1,-
TGTGCCAGCTCCGGGACTAGCGGAGGGGTGGGCCACGAGCAGTACTTC,CASSGTSGGVGHEQYF,-,TRBV18,TRBJ2-7,TRBD2
TGTGCCAGCAGTGGGGGACAGGGATCCACCGGGGAGCTGTTTTTT,CASSGGQGSTGELFF,-,TRBV6-1,TRBJ2-2,TRBD1
TGCGCCAGCAGCCAACCGGGACAACAAGAGACCCAGTACTTC,CASSQPGQQETQYF,-,TRBV10-1,TRBJ2-5,-
TGTGCCAGCATAGCCGCGAACCAGCCCCAGCATTTT,CASIAANQPQHF,-,TRBV28,TRBJ1-5,-
TGTGCCAGCAGGCGGGTCACAGGGGGCGAGCAGTACTTC,CASRRVTGGEQYF,-,TRBV7-9,TRBJ2-7,TRBD1
TGTGCCAGCTCCCCGAGACTAGCGGGAGACAATGAGCAGTTCTTC,CASSPRLAGDNEQFF,-,TRBV18,TRBJ2-1,TRBD2
TGTGCCAGCAGCTTGGACGTCCGAGGGGGGCAGTACTTC,CASSLDVRGGQYF,-,TRBV5-4,TRBJ2-7,-
TGTGCCAGCAGTGAAGCAGGGGCAACTAATGAAAAACTGTTTTTT,CASSEAGATNEKLFF,-,TRBV2,TRBJ1-4,-
TGCGCCAGCAGCTTGAATGCGGGAGGGCGGGAAGATACGCAGTATTTT,CASSLNAGGREDTQYF,-,TRBV5-1,TRBJ2-3,TRBD2
TGTGCCAGCAGTGCTCATAGCGGGAGAGGTACCGGGGAGCTGTTTTTT,CASSAHSGRGTGELFF,-,TRBV25-1,TRBJ2-2,TRBD2